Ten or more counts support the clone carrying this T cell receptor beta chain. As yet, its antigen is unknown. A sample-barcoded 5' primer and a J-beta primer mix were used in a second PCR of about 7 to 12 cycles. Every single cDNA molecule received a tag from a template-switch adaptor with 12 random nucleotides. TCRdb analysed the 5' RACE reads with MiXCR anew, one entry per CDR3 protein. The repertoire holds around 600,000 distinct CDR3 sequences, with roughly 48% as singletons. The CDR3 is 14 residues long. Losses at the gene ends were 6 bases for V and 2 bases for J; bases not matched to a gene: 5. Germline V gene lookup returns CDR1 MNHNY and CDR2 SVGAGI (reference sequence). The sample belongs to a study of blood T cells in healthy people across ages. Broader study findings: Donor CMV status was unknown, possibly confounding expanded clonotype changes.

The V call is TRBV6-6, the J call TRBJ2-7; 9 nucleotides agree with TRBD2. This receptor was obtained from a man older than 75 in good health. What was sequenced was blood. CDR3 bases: TGTGCCAGCAGGGAGGCTAGCGGGACCTACGAGCAGTACTTC. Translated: CASREASGTYEQYF.